One sample yielded the 21 T cell receptor beta chains listed below, sequenced in a study of cytomegalovirus exposure and HLA in healthy donors. With 60 Vbeta and 13 Jbeta primers, the PCR was carried out. TCRdb's copy holds only in-frame clones and misses some; the assay was immunoSEQ multiplex PCR. The table has about 91,000 clones, roughly two thirds seen once; the top ten hold about 2.3%. Specimen: PBMCs. Source of these receptors: a human donor in good health.

The rearrangement joins TRBV9 to TRBJ1-6; D call uncertain. Looked up from germline, CDR1 is SGDLS and CDR2 is YYNGEE. V shed 4 bases and J shed 0 bases, with 14 bases lying between them. This CDR3 contains 17 residues. The CDR3 DNA is TGTGCCAGCAGCTCCTCCGTGGCCCGCTCCTATAATTCACCCCTCCACTTT. Protein sequence: CASSSSVARSYNSPLHF.

This clone was observed a few times. The rearrangement uses TRBV7-2 and TRBJ2-1, with a weak D call TRBD1 (5 bases). This CDR3 has 13 amino acids. Germline V gene sequence: CDR1 SGHTA, CDR2 FQGNSA. V was clipped by 4 bases and J by 5 bases, with 9 bases between them. This CDR3 is CASSSPDNNEQFF. CDR3 DNA: TGTGCCAGCAGCTCCCCGGACAACAATGAGCAGTTCTTC.

The chain uses TRBV4-3 and TRBJ1-4, with no clear D. There are 14 residues in the CDR3. CDR1 is LGHNA and CDR2 is YSLEER in the germline V gene. V lost 0 bases and J lost 4, with 6 bases in between. The CDR3 sequence is CASSQESHNEKLFF. CDR3 sequence (DNA): TGCGCCAGCAGCCAAGAGAGTCATAATGAAAAACTGTTTTTT.

The chain links TRBV18 to TRBJ2-2; TRBD1 aligns across 10 bases. Trimming took 2 bases from V and 5 from J; bases not matched to a gene: 5. The CDR3 has 16 residues. Germline CDR1 reads KGHSH; CDR2 reads LQKENI. In DNA, the CDR3 is TGTGCCAGCTCACCAAGGACAGGGGGAGAGACCGGGGAGCTGTTTTTT. This translates into CASSPRTGGETGELFF.

The chain links TRBV11-2 to TRBJ2-3, with D possibly matching TRBD2 (5 bases). V was clipped by 3 bases and J by 2 bases, with 15 bases between them. This CDR3 comprises 16 residues. CDR1 SGHAT and CDR2 FQNNGV come from the germline V gene. The CDR3 DNA follows: TGTGCCAGCAGCTTTACCGGGGTTCTGAACACAGATACGCAGTATTTT. Translated, it gives CASSFTGVLNTDTQYF.

This rearrangement joins TRBV9 to TRBJ1-3, with D possibly matching TRBD1 (5 bases). CDR3 length: 13 residues. The germline gives CDR1 SGDLS, CDR2 YYNGEE. The germline V and J ends were trimmed by 4 bases and 1 base, with 6 bases remaining between them. CDR3 coding DNA: TGTGCCAGCAGCCCAGGGTCTGGAAACACCATATATTTT. Its protein product is CASSPGSGNTIYF.

The table lists this clone with a few counts. V and J are TRBV15 and TRBJ2-7; 7 positions match TRBD2. The CDR3 runs 14 residues. Losses at the gene ends were 2 bases for V and 0 bases for J; bases not matched to a gene: 1. Per germline, CDR1 LNHNV and CDR2 YYDKDF (reference sequence). The CDR3 DNA reads as TGTGCCACCAGCAGAAGGGAGGGCTCCTACGAGCAGTACTTC. Translated, it gives CATSRREGSYEQYF.

The V and J genes are TRBV5-1 and TRBJ2-3, with a tentative D call TRBD2 (5 bases). V lost 0 bases to trimming and J lost 3 bases, with 5 bases between them. The CDR3 covers 13 residues. The germline CDR1 and CDR2 sequences are SGHRS and YFSETQ. The chain's CDR3 is CASSLAGTDTQYF. DNA for the CDR3: TGCGCCAGCAGCTTGGCGGGGACAGATACGCAGTATTTT.

On this clone itself: This sample also contains other DNA sequences that code for the same CDR3. The chain combines TRBV18 with TRBJ2-5; no definite D call. Germline-derived CDR1 and CDR2 are KGHSH and LQKENI. The V and J ends lost 3 bases and 5 bases respectively, with 7 bases between them. This CDR3 is 12 amino acids long. CDR3 sequence (DNA): TGTGCCAGCTCACCTTCCCGGGAGACCCAGTACTTC. It is translated as CASSPSRETQYF.

The chain couples TRBV5-4 to TRBJ2-7, with D possibly matching TRBD2 (6 bases). This CDR3 spans 17 amino acids. Between the trimmed V and J ends, which lost 2 bases and 2 bases, there was a span of 20 bases. The germline V gene encodes CDR1 SGHNT and CDR2 YYREEE (reference sequence). The CDR3 nucleotides are TGTGCCAGCAGCTTAGATCCCGGCCTAGCGCCTCCCTACGAGCAGTACTTC. Encoded protein: CASSLDPGLAPPYEQYF.

V is TRBV5-4 and J is TRBJ2-1; 14 bases agree with TRBD2. The CDR3 extends over 17 amino acids. Germline loops: CDR1 SGHNT, CDR2 YYREEE (reference sequence). The V segment lost 9 bases and the J segment 9 bases; nucleotides outside the gene matches: 17. Here the CDR3 DNA reads TGTGCCACCATGGACAGGGCTGGGACTAGCGGGGGTAGTGAGCAGTTCTTC. Its translation: CATMDRAGTSGGSEQFF. Supplemented by reference TRBV5-4 and TRBJ2-1, the full variable domain reads ETGVTQSPTHLIKTRGQQVTLRCSSQSGHNTVSWYQQALGQGPQFIFQYYREEENGRGNFPPRFSGLQFPNYSSELNVNALELDDSALYLCATMDRAGTSGGSEQFFGPGTRLTVL.

This chain joins TRBV5-6 and TRBJ1-5; 10 bases align to TRBD1. J lost 7 bases, V lost 4 bases, and 5 bases had no gene match. This CDR3 comprises 14 residues. The germline CDR1 and CDR2 sequences are SGHDT and YYEEEE. The CDR3 loop reads CASSTGTGEQPQHF. CDR3 coding DNA: TGTGCCAGCAGCACCGGGACAGGGGAACAGCCCCAGCATTTT.

This sequence joins TRBV5-4 and TRBJ2-1, with TRBD1 as a possible D gene (5 bases). Germline CDR1 SGHNT, CDR2 YYREEE (reference sequence). CDR3 length equals 18 residues. V was pared by 0 bases and J by 2 bases, with 18 bases between. CDR3 amino acids: CASSLGGRHSNTYNEQFF. CDR3 sequence (DNA): TGTGCCAGCAGCTTGGGGGGCAGGCATAGTAACACCTACAATGAGCAGTTCTTC. Filled out from reference TRBV5-4 and TRBJ2-1, the complete variable domain reads ETGVTQSPTHLIKTRGQQVTLRCSSQSGHNTVSWYQQALGQGPQFIFQYYREEENGRGNFPPRFSGLQFPNYSSELNVNALELDDSALYLCASSLGGRHSNTYNEQFFGPGTRLTVL.

This chain uses TRBV5-6 with TRBJ1-6; 7 bases line up with TRBD1. Trimming at V came to 3 bases and at J to 4 bases, leaving 10 bases not matched to a gene. This CDR3 region has 17 residues. Per germline, CDR1 SGHDT and CDR2 YYEEEE. CDR3 sequence reads: CASSSLSGTAYNSPLHF. DNA of the CDR3: TGTGCCAGCAGCTCTCTTTCCGGGACAGCGTATAATTCACCCCTCCACTTT.

This clone is a singleton in its sample. The chain joins TRBV5-4 to TRBJ2-3, with TRBD2 identical over 11 bases. J was trimmed by 1 base and V by 3 bases; bases with no gene match: 7. The CDR3 covers 17 residues. Germline V gene sequence: CDR1 SGHNT, CDR2 YYREEE (reference sequence). CDR3 region: CASSSGTSGTRTDTQYF. The CDR3 DNA follows: TGTGCCAGCAGCTCCGGGACTAGCGGTACCCGCACAGATACGCAGTATTTT. Full variable domain (rest looked up from reference TRBV5-4 and TRBJ2-3): ETGVTQSPTHLIKTRGQQVTLRCSSQSGHNTVSWYQQALGQGPQFIFQYYREEENGRGNFPPRFSGLQFPNYSSELNVNALELDDSALYLCASSSGTSGTRTDTQYFGPGTRLTVL.

The CDR3 DNA is TGTGCCAGCACGGACAGGGGCAGGGGGGAACGGAACACTGAAGCTTTCTTT. It yields the protein CASTDRGRGERNTEAFF. The chain recombines TRBV18 with TRBJ1-1; 9 nucleotides match TRBD1. The V and J ends lost 8 bases and 1 base, in that order; junction bases with no gene match: 14. The CDR3 is 17 residues long. The germline V gene has CDR1 KGHSH and CDR2 LQKENI.

The genes are TRBV2 and TRBJ2-7, with D possibly matching TRBD1 (6 bases). The germline CDR1 and CDR2 sequences are SNHLY and FYNNEI. Trimming pared 7 bases from V and 2 bases from J, leaving 12 bases between. The CDR3 covers 13 residues. CDR3 nucleotide sequence: TGTGCCAGCAAGGCACAGGGCCCCTACGAGCAGTACTTC. Its translation is CASKAQGPYEQYF.

This clone was recorded once. This chain links TRBV19 with TRBJ2-3; D is possibly TRBD1 (6 bases). The V gene lost 7 bases and the J gene lost 1 base, with 12 bases spanning the gap. The CDR3 is made up of 14 amino acids. CDR1 and CDR2 from the germline V gene are LNHDA and SQIVND (reference sequence). The CDR3 bases are TGTGCCAGTACTCCACAGGGTGGCACAGATACGCAGTATTTT. Its protein is CASTPQGGTDTQYF. Variable domain in full (rest from reference TRBV19 and TRBJ2-3): DGGITQSPKYLFRKEGQNVTLSCEQNLNHDAMYWYRQDPGQGLRLIYYSQIVNDFQKGDIAEGYSVSREKKESFPLTVTSAQKNPTAFYLCASTPQGGTDTQYFGPGTRLTVL.

The gene calls are TRBV4-3 and TRBJ1-3; D call uncertain. There are 16 residues in the CDR3. V gave up 4 bases and J gave up 0 bases, with 13 bases separating them. Germline CDR1 LGHNA, CDR2 YSLEER. The CDR3 spells CASSLDRRVSGNTIYF. For the CDR3, the DNA is TGCGCCAGCAGCCTCGATAGGCGGGTCTCTGGAAACACCATATATTTT.

In its sample, this clone was seen a few times. The chain combines TRBV7-3 with TRBJ1-1; TRBD1 matches 7 bases. J gave up 5 bases and V 3 bases, and 12 bases lay outside the gene matches. Germline CDR1 is SGHTA and CDR2 is FQGTGA. The CDR3 is 16 residues long. CDR3 DNA: TGTGCCAGCAGCTTGGACTCGCACAGGGGTGGGACTGAAGCTTTCTTT. Translation gives CASSLDSHRGGTEAFF.

This chain connects TRBV4-3 to TRBJ2-7, with 8 bases matching TRBD2. V dropped 4 bases and J dropped 13; count of bases not matched to a gene: 9. Germline V gives CDR1 LGHNA, CDR2 YSLEER. The CDR3 length is 12 residues. CDR3 in amino acids: CASSLNTGGRYF. CDR3 bases: TGCGCCAGCAGCCTTAACACGGGGGGGCGTTACTTC.